These 3 T cell receptor beta chains were all obtained from the same sample, sequenced in a study of blood T cell repertoires in COVID-19. Assay used: immunoSEQ multiplex PCR; TCRdb lists only in-frame clones, some missing. The profile shows approximately 250,000 clones, about nine tenths of them singletons. The specimen sequenced was PBMCs or T cells enriched from blood (not recorded which). The receptors originated from a woman in her twenties or thirties with acute COVID-19.

The CDR3 bases are TGTGCCAGCAATCCCCTACAGGGGAGAAGTGAAGCTTTCTTT. It specifies CASNPLQGRSEAFF. The chain couples TRBV27 to TRBJ1-1; 7 bases line up with TRBD1. The CDR3 runs 14 residues. The germline V gene encodes CDR1 MNHEY and CDR2 SMNVEV (reference sequence). Unmatched junction bases numbered 12, after V lost 7 bases and J lost 7 bases.

The rearrangement uses TRBV27 and TRBJ2-3; TRBD2 matches at 13 bases. V lost 6 bases to trimming and J lost 4 bases; unmatched junction nucleotides: 7. Looked up from germline, CDR1 is MNHEY and CDR2 is SMNVEV (reference sequence). This CDR3 region has 16 residues. The CDR3 is CASRKRTSGSADTQYF. The CDR3 DNA follows: TGTGCCAGCAGAAAAAGGACTAGCGGGAGCGCAGATACGCAGTATTTT.

J is TRBJ1-5 and V is TRBV7-3, with TRBD1 as a possible D gene (6 bases). V shed 1 base and J shed 0 bases, with 16 bases lying between them. This CDR3 region has 18 residues. Germline loops: CDR1 SGHTA, CDR2 FQGTGA. CDR3 sequence reads: CASSLKQEDSNSNQPQHF. In DNA, the CDR3 is TGTGCCAGCAGCTTAAAACAGGAGGACAGTAATAGCAATCAGCCCCAGCATTTT.